This TCR beta chain was observed in a study of cytomegalovirus exposure and HLA in healthy donors. The PCR used 60 Vbeta and 13 Jbeta primers. Using immunoSEQ multiplex PCR, the repertoire was profiled, and TCRdb retains in-frame clones only, with some absent. The repertoire holds fewer than 150,000 clones, with approximately 72% as singletons. CDR1 and CDR2 from the germline V gene are LNHDA and SQIVND (reference sequence). CDR3 length equals 16 residues. V gave up 5 bases and J gave up 2 bases; unmatched junction bases: 8. Material: PBMCs. The TCR comes from a man in his 60s in good health and CMV-seropositive. This chain uses TRBV19 with TRBJ1-2; 10 nucleotides line up with TRBD1. For the CDR3, the DNA is TGTGCCAGTAGTGCCGGGACAGGGGCAAAGAACTATGGCTACACCTTC. This codes for CASSAGTGAKNYGYTF.